The text below deals with one T cell receptor (beta chain). Its target is unknown. The sample belongs to a study of T cell responses to AZD1222 COVID-19 vaccine. Findings and limits, study-wide: None of the repertoires were sampled until the peak T cell response had passed. The study found vaccine-associated CD4 TCRs spanning spike, dominant at 160-218 and 743-854. Spike-specific TCR depth and breadth grew after two AZD1222 doses.

The repertoire was sequenced with immunoSEQ multiplex PCR; TCRdb's copy has only in-frame clones and lacks some. The sample shows 95,000 to 100,000 clones, around 87% of them seen only once. Sequences were derived from peripheral blood, sampled 28 days after the second AZD1222 dose. This TCR was sampled from an adult who received the AZD1222 COVID-19 vaccine.

The CDR3 protein is CASSADRSRNQPQHF. As DNA, the CDR3 is TGTGCCAGCAGCGCCGACCGGTCGAGGAATCAGCCCCAGCATTTT. The chain combines TRBV7-8 with TRBJ1-5; D is unresolved. The CDR3 is made up of 15 amino acids. The V end was cut by 5 bases, the J end by 4 bases, with 15 bases between. Germline V gene sequence: CDR1 SGHVS, CDR2 FQNEAQ.